This TCR beta chain was obtained from a study of cytomegalovirus exposure and HLA in healthy donors. This PCR relied on a set of 60 Vbeta primers and 13 Jbeta primers. The data were produced by immunoSEQ multiplex PCR, yet TCRdb's version contains in-frame clones alone and is incomplete. The sample lists approximately 190,000 clones; over 9.5% were seen once. Germline loops: CDR1 MNHEY, CDR2 SMNVEV (reference sequence). This CDR3 region has 15 residues. The V gene end was trimmed by 6 bases and the J gene end by 8 bases; junction bases not matched to a gene: 13. All donors participated as healthy donors of bone marrow. Study conclusions and caveats: The study reported that TCR beta sequences accurately predicted HLA-A and HLA-B alleles in most subjects. By a later analysis, the bulk of CMV-associated TCR beta chains appeared HLA-restricted. With later analysis, a missense DCLRE1C variant became linked to TCR beta V- and J-gene trimming.

Only a few counts were recorded for this clone. Its specificity is not known. Sequencing was carried out using PBMCs. The TCR comes from a man between 50 and 59 years old in good health and CMV-seropositive. The rearrangement joins TRBV27 to TRBJ1-2; 9 nucleotides line up with TRBD1. The CDR3 DNA follows: TGTGCCAGCAGCCTCCAGACAGGGGGGGCAGGGGGCTACACCTTC. As protein: CASSLQTGGAGGYTF.